Presented here are 14 T cell receptor beta chains from one specimen sequenced in a study of blood T cell repertoires in COVID-19. Produced via immunoSEQ multiplex PCR; TCRdb's table is partial and in-frame only. The repertoire consists of over 200,000 clones, with under 85% occurring once and the leading ten covering about 1.3%. Sequencing was carried out using peripheral blood. The source of these receptors is a woman aged 30 to 39 with COVID-19, enrolled during active disease.

The chain combines TRBV4-3 with TRBJ2-1; 7 bases fit TRBD1. Trimming took 1 base from V and 8 from J; bases not matched to a gene: 8. CDR1 LGHNA and CDR2 YSLEER come from the germline V gene. The CDR3 covers 15 residues. Here the CDR3 reads CASSQAQQGLYEQFF. The CDR3 nucleotides read TGCGCCAGCAGCCAAGCCCAACAGGGGTTGTATGAGCAGTTCTTC.

The rearrangement uses TRBV5-1 and TRBJ2-4; 11 bases are shared with TRBD1. Germline V gives CDR1 SGHRS, CDR2 YFSETQ. The CDR3 runs to 18 residues. J gave up 4 bases and V 1 base, and 10 bases lay outside the gene matches. Written as DNA, the CDR3 is TGCGCCAGCAGCTTGAGGGTCACCGGGACAGGGGGGAAAAACATTCAGTACTTC. Protein product: CASSLRVTGTGGKNIQYF. Variable domain in full (rest from reference TRBV5-1 and TRBJ2-4): KAGVTQTPRYLIKTRGQQVTLSCSPISGHRSVSWYQQTPGQGLQFLFEYFSETQRNKGNFPGRFSGRQFSNSRSEMNVSTLELGDSALYLCASSLRVTGTGGKNIQYFGAGTRLSVL.

This clone occurred a few times. V and J are TRBV19 and TRBJ2-5; the match to TRBD1 covers 10 bases. Germline trimming cut 8 bases from V and 5 bases from J; bases unmatched to any gene: 8. The germline gives CDR1 LNHDA, CDR2 SQIVND (reference sequence). The CDR3 is 14 amino acids. The CDR3 sequence is CASSDRGFRETQYF. CDR3 nucleotides: TGTGCCAGTTCGGACAGGGGGTTCCGGGAGACCCAGTACTTC.

The chain has TRBV7-9 and TRBJ2-3; tentatively, D is TRBD1 (6 bases). V was trimmed by 1 base and J by 6 bases, leaving 11 bases between them. The germline gives CDR1 SEHNR, CDR2 FQNEAQ (reference sequence). The CDR3 is 14 amino acids. The CDR3 protein is CASSLDTGRDTQYF. CDR3 DNA sequence: TGTGCCAGCAGCTTAGACACAGGGCGGGATACGCAGTATTTT.

This chain links TRBV29-1 with TRBJ2-7; possibly TRBD1 for D (6 bases). CDR3 size: 12 residues. V was clipped by 6 bases and J by 2 bases, with 11 bases between them. Germline values: CDR1 SQVTM, CDR2 ANQGSEA. This CDR3 is CSVSKGAYEQYF. CDR3 DNA: TGCAGCGTCTCCAAGGGGGCCTACGAGCAGTACTTC.

This clone was seen more than once but under ten times. The chain has TRBV28 and TRBJ2-1; 10 positions match TRBD1. V lost 8 bases and J lost 6; bases outside the gene matches: 10. The CDR3 consists of 15 residues. Germline V gene sequence: CDR1 MDHEN, CDR2 SYDVKM. CDR3 sequence: CASCSSGQGINEQFF. In DNA, the CDR3 is TGTGCCAGCTGCTCCTCGGGACAGGGGATCAATGAGCAGTTCTTC.

V is TRBV12-3 or TRBV12-4 and J is TRBJ2-5; D is possibly TRBD2 (7 bases). The germline V and J ends were trimmed by 4 bases and 4 bases, with 10 bases remaining between them. The CDR3 contains 13 residues. The chain's CDR3 is CASSWGGGETQYF. CDR3 coding DNA: TGTGCCAGCAGTTGGGGAGGGGGAGAGACCCAGTACTTC.

The chain links TRBV2 to TRBJ2-5, with 10 positions matching TRBD2. Germline CDR1 is SNHLY and CDR2 is FYNNEI. The J segment lost 6 bases and the V segment lost 3 bases, leaving 7 bases of the junction unmatched. The CDR3 is 15 amino acids. As DNA, the CDR3 is TGTGCCAGCAGTGAGGCTAGCGGGAGTACTAAGACCCAGTACTTC. Residues: CASSEASGSTKTQYF.

This chain uses TRBV4-1 with TRBJ1-3, with 8 bases lining up with TRBD1. CDR3 length: 15 amino acids. Trimming at V came to 1 base and at J to 3 bases, leaving 2 bases not matched to a gene. Germline CDR1 and CDR2: MGHRA and YSYEKL. CDR3 in amino acids: CASSQAGQGGNTIYF. The CDR3 DNA follows: TGCGCCAGCAGCCAAGCTGGACAGGGTGGAAACACCATATATTTT.

V is TRBV4-2 and J is TRBJ2-3; TRBD1 aligns across 7 bases. This CDR3 region has 15 residues. CDR1 is LGHNA and CDR2 is YNFKEQ in the germline V gene. V shed 0 bases and J 5 bases; nucleotides not matched to a gene: 5. The CDR3 is CASSQDRGIQDTQYF. As DNA, the CDR3 is TGTGCCAGCAGCCAAGACAGGGGGATTCAAGATACGCAGTATTTT.

The chain links TRBV11-2 to TRBJ1-2, with D tentatively TRBD1 (5 bases). In germline, CDR1 is SGHAT, CDR2 FQNNGV. The V end was cut by 4 bases, the J end by 4 bases, with 10 bases between. The CDR3 consists of 13 residues. In DNA form, the CDR3 reads TGTGCCAGCAGCTCGACAGATTTCTATGGCTACACCTTC. Its translation is CASSSTDFYGYTF.

The chain couples TRBV4-3 to TRBJ2-1; TRBD2 matches 8 bases. J lost 9 bases, V lost 4 bases, and 11 bases had no gene match. This CDR3 contains 15 residues. Looked up from germline, CDR1 is LGHNA and CDR2 is YSLEER. The CDR3: CASSPGGPAGGEQFF. CDR3 in DNA: TGCGCCAGCAGCCCGGGGGGGCCCGCCGGGGGTGAGCAGTTCTTC.

The chain is built from TRBV3-1 (or the pseudogene TRBV3-2) and TRBJ2-5, with 9 bases that match TRBD2. Looked up from germline, CDR1 is LGHDT and CDR2 is YNNKEL (reference sequence). V gave up 3 bases and J gave up 4 bases; unmatched junction bases: 6. This CDR3 is built from 15 residues. The DNA for the CDR3 is TGTGCCAGCAGCCATTCCTCTAGCGGGATAGAGACCCAGTACTTC. Protein product: CASSHSSSGIETQYF.

CDR3 residues: CAWSSPVVSDRGRVLEAFF. In DNA, the CDR3 is TGTGCCTGGAGTTCCCCCGTTGTCTCGGACAGGGGGCGAGTTCTGGAAGCTTTCTTT. The chain has TRBV30 and TRBJ1-1, with 11 bases aligning to TRBD1. This CDR3 is 19 amino acids long. Germline V gene data show CDR1 as GTSNPN and CDR2 as SVGIG (reference sequence). With V trimmed by 2 bases and J by 8 bases, 22 bases remained unmatched.